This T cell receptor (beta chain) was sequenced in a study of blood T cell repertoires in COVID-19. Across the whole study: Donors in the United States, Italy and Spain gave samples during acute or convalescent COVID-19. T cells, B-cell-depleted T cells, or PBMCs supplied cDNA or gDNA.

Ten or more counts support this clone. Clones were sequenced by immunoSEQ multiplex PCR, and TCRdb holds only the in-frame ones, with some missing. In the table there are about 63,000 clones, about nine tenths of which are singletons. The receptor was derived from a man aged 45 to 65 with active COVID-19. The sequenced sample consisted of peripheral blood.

The CDR3: CASSLVGAGELFF. As DNA, the CDR3 is TGTGCCAGCAGCTTAGTAGGGGCCGGGGAGCTGTTTTTT. The rearrangement uses TRBV7-3 and TRBJ2-2; D possibly corresponds to TRBD1 (5 bases). Germline V gives CDR1 SGHTA, CDR2 FQGTGA. The germline V and J ends were trimmed by 2 bases and 6 bases, with 7 bases remaining between them. The CDR3 consists of 13 residues.